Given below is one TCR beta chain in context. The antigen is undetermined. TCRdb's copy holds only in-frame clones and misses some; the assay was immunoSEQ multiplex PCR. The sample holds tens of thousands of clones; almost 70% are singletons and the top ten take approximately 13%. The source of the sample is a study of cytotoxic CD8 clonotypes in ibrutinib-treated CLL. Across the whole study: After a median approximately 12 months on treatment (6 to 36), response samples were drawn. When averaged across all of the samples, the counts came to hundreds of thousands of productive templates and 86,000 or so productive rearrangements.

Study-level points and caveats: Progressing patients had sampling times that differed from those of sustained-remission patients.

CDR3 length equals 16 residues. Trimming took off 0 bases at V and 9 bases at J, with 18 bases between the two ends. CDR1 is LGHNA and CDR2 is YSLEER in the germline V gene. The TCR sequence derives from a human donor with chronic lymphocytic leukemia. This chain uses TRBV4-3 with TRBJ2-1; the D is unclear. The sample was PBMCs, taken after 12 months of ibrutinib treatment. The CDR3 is CASSQDLERAVPEQFF. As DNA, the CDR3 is TGCGCCAGCAGCCAAGATCTTGAACGGGCTGTCCCTGAGCAGTTCTTC.